This section outlines one T cell receptor (beta chain) sequence together with its context. Antigen unknown. V dropped 6 bases and J dropped 2 bases, with 18 bases sitting between them. The germline V gene encodes CDR1 SGHVS and CDR2 FQNEAQ. This CDR3 has 16 residues. This sample stems from a study of T cells after yellow fever vaccination. Study in general: Preparation used SMART-Seq v4 Ultra Low Input for the low-cell-number fractions. Findings and limits, study-wide: Abundant contaminating clonotypes from the bulk population could appear in FACS-sorted repertoires.

UMIs and a universal primer site were added when TCR cDNA was made by 5'RACE template switching. TCRdb processed the 5' RACE reads anew with MiXCR; each CDR3 protein has one entry. The sample records 400,000 to 450,000 distinct CDR3 sequences, 18% being singletons. The clonotype originates from a man between 18 and 29 years old who received the YFV17D yellow fever vaccine. V gene TRBV7-8 combines with J gene TRBJ2-3; D gene ambiguous. Sequenced material: PBMCs, taken before the yellow fever booster vaccination. The CDR3 reads CASRPLSVAFTDTQYF. CDR3 sequence (DNA): TGTGCCAGCAGACCTCTCAGCGTGGCTTTCACAGATACGCAGTATTTT. Filled out from reference TRBV7-8 and TRBJ2-3, the complete variable domain reads GAGVSQSPRYKVAKRGQDVALRCDPISGHVSLFWYQQALGQGPEFLTYFQNEAQLDKSGLPSDRFFAERPEGSVSTLKIQRTQQEDSAVYLCASRPLSVAFTDTQYFGPGTRLTVL.